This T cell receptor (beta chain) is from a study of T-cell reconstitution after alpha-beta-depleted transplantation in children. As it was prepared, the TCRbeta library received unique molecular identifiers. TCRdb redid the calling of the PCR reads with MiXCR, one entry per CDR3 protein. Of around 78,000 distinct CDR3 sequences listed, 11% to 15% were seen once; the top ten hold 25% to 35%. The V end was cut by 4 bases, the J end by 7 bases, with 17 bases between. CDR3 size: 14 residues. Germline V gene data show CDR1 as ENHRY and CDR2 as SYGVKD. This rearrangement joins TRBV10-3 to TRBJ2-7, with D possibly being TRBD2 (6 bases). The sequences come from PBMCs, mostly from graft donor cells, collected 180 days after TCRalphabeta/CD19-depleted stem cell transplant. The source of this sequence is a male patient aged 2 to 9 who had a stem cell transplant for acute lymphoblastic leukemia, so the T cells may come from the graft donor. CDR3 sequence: CAISATTGGGEQYF. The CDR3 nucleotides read TGTGCCATCAGTGCTACTACCGGTGGAGGGGAGCAGTACTTC.